A single sample gave rise to the 9 T cell receptor beta chains below, sequenced in a study of cytomegalovirus exposure and HLA in healthy donors. Amplification used 60 Vbeta primers and 13 Jbeta primers. Some clones are missing from TCRdb's copy, which holds only in-frame ones; the method was immunoSEQ multiplex PCR. The table shows roughly 150,000 clones, with roughly 65% occurring only once. The specimen sequenced was PBMCs. The receptor source for this set is a woman aged 25 to 39 in good health and CMV-seronegative.

The chain recombines TRBV28 with TRBJ2-5; 8 bases line up with TRBD1. The germline V gene encodes CDR1 MDHEN and CDR2 SYDVKM. V trimming: 6 bases; J trimming: 1 base; junction bases outside the gene matches: 10. The CDR3 consists of 16 residues. The CDR3 nucleotides read TGTGCCAGCAGACCGACCCCCCAGGGGGCCCAAGAGACCCAGTACTTC. It encodes CASRPTPQGAQETQYF.

The gene calls are TRBV11-2 and TRBJ2-3; TRBD2 matches at 8 bases. The CDR3 is 17 amino acids. J lost 0 bases, V lost 2 bases, and 7 bases had no gene match. Germline assignment: CDR1 SGHAT and CDR2 FQNNGV. The CDR3 nucleotides are TGTGCCAGCAGCTTAATGCTAGCGGGTTCTAGCACAGATACGCAGTATTTT. This translates into CASSLMLAGSSTDTQYF.

The V gene is TRBV7-3, the J gene TRBJ2-3, with TRBD2 identical over 12 bases. V shed 2 bases, J shed 6 bases, and the junction held 3 bases outside the gene matches. Germline assignment: CDR1 SGHTA and CDR2 FQGTGA. The CDR3 length is 15 residues. The CDR3 loop reads CASSLLAGGPDTQYF. CDR3 DNA: TGTGCCAGCAGCTTACTAGCGGGGGGGCCGGATACGCAGTATTTT. The full variable domain, with the rest looked up from reference TRBV7-3 and TRBJ2-3, is GAGVSQTPSNKVTEKGKYVELRCDPISGHTALYWYRQSLGQGPEFLIYFQGTGAADDSGLPNDRFFAVRPEGSVSTLKIQRTERGDSAVYLCASSLLAGGPDTQYFGPGTRLTVL.

V gene TRBV7-2 combines with J gene TRBJ1-6, with D tentatively TRBD1 (5 bases). V lost 1 base and J 4 bases, leaving 8 bases between the germline ends. Germline values: CDR1 SGHTA, CDR2 FQGNSA. CDR3 length: 15 amino acids. In nucleotides, the CDR3 is TGTGCCAGCAGCTTAGGGCAGGGATATAATTCACCCCTCCACTTT. Its protein is CASSLGQGYNSPLHF.

This clone was counted once. The CDR3: CASSAGFKPQHF. In nucleotides, the CDR3 is TGTGCCAGTAGTGCAGGGTTTAAGCCCCAGCATTTT. This rearrangement joins TRBV19 to TRBJ1-5; TRBD1 might be the D (5 bases). The V end was cut by 5 bases, the J end by 8 bases, with 10 bases between. The CDR3 totals 12 residues. CDR1 and CDR2 (germline): LNHDA, SQIVND (reference sequence).

In its sample, this clone was seen a few times. Other DNA sequences from this sample encode an identical CDR3 as well. The V gene is TRBV6-5, the J gene TRBJ2-1, with 7 positions matching TRBD2. CDR1 is MNHEY and CDR2 is SVGAGI in the germline V gene. Losses at the gene ends were 6 bases for V and 0 bases for J; bases not matched to a gene: 2. This CDR3 is 14 amino acids long. The CDR3 nucleotides read TGTGCCAGCAGCCGCGGGAGCTCCTACAATGAGCAGTTCTTC. Its protein product is CASSRGSSYNEQFF.

The chain couples TRBV7-2 to TRBJ2-1, with D possibly matching TRBD2 (5 bases). V was shortened by 4 bases and J by 7 bases, with 8 bases between the two germline ends. CDR3 length equals 12 residues. CDR1 and CDR2 (germline): SGHTA, FQGNSA. The CDR3, as DNA: TGTGCCAGCAGCTGGGGAGATAATGAGCAGTTCTTC. This encodes CASSWGDNEQFF.

The V gene is TRBV5-1, the J gene TRBJ2-1; possibly TRBD2 for D (5 bases). Between the trimmed V and J ends, which lost 0 bases and 8 bases, there was a span of 9 bases. Germline values: CDR1 SGHRS, CDR2 YFSETQ. The CDR3 contains 13 residues. CDR3 residues: CASSLAIAYEQFF. The CDR3 DNA reads as TGCGCCAGCAGCTTGGCTATAGCGTATGAGCAGTTCTTC.

The chain uses TRBV6-6 and TRBJ1-4; 9 bases line up with TRBD1. Losses at the gene ends were 6 bases for V and 7 bases for J; bases not matched to a gene: 6. The CDR3 consists of 14 residues. The germline gives CDR1 MNHNY, CDR2 SVGAGI (reference sequence). The CDR3 region is CASSQTGGGEKLFF. DNA of the CDR3: TGTGCCAGCAGCCAGACAGGGGGAGGTGAAAAACTGTTTTTT.